The 10 T cell receptor beta chains given below trace back to one sample, sequenced in a study of Ad26.COV2.S vaccination and SARS-CoV-2 variants. Treatment noted: roughly 20 received Ad26.COV2.S at low or high dose, single or two shots; roughly five received placebo; per-sample allocation not given. Material that was analyzed had been drawn on day 63 after the first vaccine or placebo injection. The data were produced by immunoSEQ multiplex PCR, yet TCRdb's version contains in-frame clones alone and is incomplete. Of 350,000 to 450,000 clones detected, around 89% appear once; the ten largest clones hold about 2%. Sequences were derived from peripheral blood, sampled in a trial of Ad26.COV2.S vaccine versus placebo. Receptors originate from a person between 18 and 60 years old who received the Ad26.COV2.S COVID-19 vaccine or a placebo.

This sequence joins TRBV5-1 and TRBJ2-5; D is ambiguous. This CDR3 spans 14 amino acids. Germline CDR1 SGHRS, CDR2 YFSETQ. Trimming pared 0 bases from V and 5 bases from J, leaving 11 bases between. The CDR3 DNA reads as TGCGCCAGCAGCTTGGGGGCAGTAGGGGAGACCCAGTACTTC. It yields the protein CASSLGAVGETQYF.

In DNA, the CDR3 is TGTGCCAGCTCACCAAGACAGGGTAGCTCCTACAATGAGCAGTTCTTC. Encoded protein: CASSPRQGSSYNEQFF. The gene calls are TRBV18 and TRBJ2-1; 7 positions match TRBD1. Germline loops: CDR1 KGHSH, CDR2 LQKENI. The trim removed 2 bases at V and 0 bases at J, leaving 4 bases unmatched. The CDR3 spans 16 residues.

As for this clone: At the DNA level, this CDR3 is encoded by other sequences in the same sample as well. This chain connects TRBV9 to TRBJ2-7; 9 bases align to TRBD2. After removal of 0 bases from V and 2 bases from J, the junction contained 0 bases not matched to a gene. The CDR3 is 14 residues long. Germline-derived CDR1 and CDR2 are SGDLS and YYNGEE. Written as DNA, the CDR3 is TGTGCCAGCAGCGTAGGCGGGAGGGCCTACGAGCAGTACTTC. Encoded protein: CASSVGGRAYEQYF.

The chain uses TRBV30 and TRBJ2-7; a possible D gene is TRBD1 (6 bases). Trimming cost V 0 bases and J 12 bases, with 18 bases left between them. CDR1 is GTSNPN and CDR2 is SVGIG in the germline V gene (reference sequence). CDR3 length: 13 residues. CDR3 loop: CAWSVQASGVRYF. In DNA, the CDR3 is TGTGCCTGGAGTGTACAGGCGTCAGGGGTACGGTACTTC.

V usage is TRBV30 and J usage is TRBJ1-1; 9 nucleotides line up with TRBD1. Germline assignment: CDR1 GTSNPN and CDR2 SVGIG (reference sequence). J was trimmed by 0 bases and V by 1 base; bases with no gene match: 9. The CDR3 covers 17 residues. The CDR3 protein is CAWSGHRGQIMNTEAFF. The CDR3 DNA is TGTGCCTGGAGTGGCCACAGGGGGCAGATTATGAACACTGAAGCTTTCTTT. Full variable domain (remainder filled in from reference TRBV30 and TRBJ1-1): SQTIHQWPATLVQPVGSPLSLECTVEGTSNPNLYWYRQAAGRGLQLLFYSVGIGQISSEVPQNLSASRPQDRQFILSSKKLLLSDSGFYLCAWSGHRGQIMNTEAFFGQGTRLTVV.

The rearrangement links TRBV5-1 to TRBJ2-7; TRBD1 agrees at 9 bases. The CDR3 runs 14 residues. Unmatched junction bases numbered 12, after V lost 4 bases and J lost 10 bases. Germline V gene data show CDR1 as SGHRS and CDR2 as YFSETQ. The CDR3 DNA reads as TGCGCCAGCAGCGGCAGCGGGACAGGGTCGTTTCAGTACTTC. Its protein product is CASSGSGTGSFQYF.

The chain has TRBV2 and TRBJ2-7; TRBD1 agrees at 8 bases. CDR3 length: 13 amino acids. Trimming cost V 3 bases and J 4 bases; bases outside gene matches: 2. From germline, CDR1 is SNHLY and CDR2 FYNNEI. The CDR3 nucleotides are TGTGCCAGCAGTGACAGGGGGCTATACGAGCAGTACTTC. Translating it yields CASSDRGLYEQYF.

The J gene is TRBJ2-5, the V gene TRBV4-1; 13 positions match TRBD2. Looked up from germline, CDR1 is MGHRA and CDR2 is YSYEKL. The junction had 3 bases not matched to a gene; V was cut back by 4 bases and J by 7 bases. The CDR3 loop spans 14 amino acids. The CDR3 sequence is CASSRTSGSGTQYF. The DNA for the CDR3 is TGCGCCAGCAGCCGGACTAGCGGGAGTGGGACCCAGTACTTC.

The rearrangement joins TRBV6-5 to TRBJ1-5; TRBD1 agrees at 8 bases. J lost 4 bases, V lost 0 bases, and 2 bases had no gene match. This CDR3 comprises 15 residues. CDR1 and CDR2 (germline): MNHEY, SVGAGI. The CDR3 spells CASSYSQGGNQPQHF. Here the CDR3 DNA reads TGTGCCAGCAGTTACTCACAGGGGGGTAATCAGCCCCAGCATTTT.

The CDR3 nucleotides read TGCGCCAGCAGCTTGATGGGAGGGGTAGATACGCAGTATTTT. Encoded protein: CASSLMGGVDTQYF. This chain connects TRBV5-1 to TRBJ2-3; 7 nucleotides align to TRBD2. Germline V gene lookup returns CDR1 SGHRS and CDR2 YFSETQ. The ends lost 1 base at V and 5 bases at J; junction bases unmatched: 4. The CDR3 length is 14 residues.